These 19 T cell receptor beta chains came from one sample sequenced in a study of T cell repertoires in cytomegalovirus infection. TCRdb reprocessed the reads via MiXCR and lists one record per CDR3 protein. The table shows 800,000 to 950,000 distinct CDR3 sequences, with around a third occurring only once. The antigens of these receptors remain unknown. The starting material was cultured CD8+ T cells from PBMCs, obtained from culture after CMV antigen stimulation. Every receptor here comes from a human donor in good health (CMV status not recorded). Some clones in this sample may be carry-over from other donors' samples.

The rearrangement links TRBV27 to TRBJ1-1; TRBD1 matches 7 bases. The ends lost 6 bases at V and 1 base at J; junction bases unmatched: 14. Germline CDR1 and CDR2: MNHEY and SMNVEV (reference sequence). The CDR3 runs 17 residues. This CDR3 reads CASSLSPQGLGNTEAFF. In nucleotides, the CDR3 is TGTGCCAGCAGCCTATCTCCACAGGGGTTGGGGAACACTGAAGCTTTCTTT.

This clonotype was seen a few times. The rearrangement links TRBV2 to TRBJ2-1, with a possible D match to TRBD2 (5 bases). Trimming pared 4 bases from V and 10 bases from J, leaving 11 bases between. The CDR3 length is 12 residues. CDR1 and CDR2 from the germline V gene are SNHLY and FYNNEI. The CDR3 region has the DNA TGTGCCAGCAGTGGCTTGGAGGTGGAGCAGTTCTTC. Amino acids: CASSGLEVEQFF.

This chain connects TRBV6-5 to TRBJ2-6; 7 bases are a match to TRBD1. The J segment lost 2 bases and the V segment lost 6 bases, leaving 16 bases of the junction unmatched. CDR3 length: 19 amino acids. From germline, CDR1 is MNHEY and CDR2 SVGAGI. The CDR3 region has the DNA TGTGCCAGCAGAAGTTTCCCCCTCGGACAGGCGGCTGGGGCCAACGTCCTGACTTTC. Translating gives CASRSFPLGQAAGANVLTF.

As to this clonotype: This may come from a read error, since a much larger clone is one base off. This chain links TRBV7-3 with TRBJ2-3; D remains unclear. This CDR3 has 15 residues. The ends were cut back, 4 bases at V and 3 bases at J, with 14 bases in the middle. The germline gives CDR1 SGHTA, CDR2 FQGTGA. CDR3 amino acids: CASSYPLRRTDTQYF. The CDR3 bases are TGTGCCAGCAGCTACCCCTTACGACGGACAGATACGCAGTATTTT.

This chain connects TRBV24-1 to TRBJ1-5; D may be TRBD1 (6 bases). CDR3 length: 14 amino acids. V was clipped by 4 bases and J by 4 bases, with 10 bases between them. Germline V lookup: CDR1 KGHDR, CDR2 SFDVKD. This CDR3 is CATSDFDRNQPQHF. CDR3 DNA: TGTGCCACCAGTGACTTCGACAGGAATCAGCCCCAGCATTTT.

This clonotype has just a few counts. The V gene is TRBV6-1, the J gene TRBJ1-5; perhaps TRBD1 as D (6 bases). This CDR3 contains 15 residues. The germline V and J ends were trimmed by 6 bases and 8 bases, with 20 bases remaining between them. Germline-derived CDR1 and CDR2 are MNHNS and SASEGT. As DNA, the CDR3 is TGTGCCAGCAGGTACAGGGAGGGAATGGGTGAGCCCCAGCATTTT. Translation gives CASRYREGMGEPQHF.

Only a few counts were recorded for this clonotype. The J gene is TRBJ1-3, the V gene TRBV12-5; D may be TRBD1 (5 bases). This CDR3 is built from 18 residues. Germline assignment: CDR1 LGHNT and CDR2 FRNRAP. The V end was cut by 3 bases, the J end by 2 bases, with 20 bases between. The CDR3 sequence is CASGFSLQVPGPGNTIYF. The CDR3 DNA sequence: TGTGCTAGTGGTTTCTCCCTACAGGTTCCGGGGCCTGGAAACACCATATATTTT. Full variable domain (remainder filled in from reference TRBV12-5 and TRBJ1-3): DARVTQTPRHKVTEMGQEVTMRCQPILGHNTVFWYRQTMMQGLELLAYFRNRAPLDDSGMPKDRFSAEMPDATLATLKIQPSEPRDSAVYFCASGFSLQVPGPGNTIYFGEGSWLTVV.

The rearrangement joins TRBV11-2 to TRBJ2-2, with 7 positions matching TRBD1. With 6 bases clipped from V and 1 base from J, the junction kept 11 bases outside the gene matches. The CDR3 loop spans 17 amino acids. Germline CDR1 and CDR2: SGHAT and FQNNGV. The CDR3 is CASREHTGAENTGELFF. CDR3 sequence (DNA): TGTGCCAGCAGGGAACATACAGGGGCCGAGAACACCGGGGAGCTGTTTTTT.

The gene calls are TRBV5-1 and TRBJ2-7; no definite D call. The CDR3 is 12 residues long. The germline V gene has CDR1 SGHRS and CDR2 YFSETQ. The V end lost 3 bases, the J end lost 5 bases, and 9 bases lay between the germline ends. The CDR3 region is CASSSGYDEQYF. The CDR3 DNA reads TGCGCCAGCAGCTCTGGGTATGACGAGCAGTACTTC.

The chain combines TRBV13 with TRBJ2-7; 9 nucleotides align to TRBD1. Germline assignment: CDR1 PRHDT and CDR2 FYEKMQ (reference sequence). CDR3 length equals 14 residues. V was pared by 4 bases and J by 5 bases, with 6 bases of the junction left unmatched. The CDR3 nucleotides are TGTGCCAGCAGCTCGGGGAGGACAGGGGACGAGCAGTACGTC. Translated, it gives CASSSGRTGDEQYV.

This sequence joins TRBV5-5 and TRBJ1-5; unclear D gene. Germline CDR1 and CDR2: SGHKS and YYEKEE (reference sequence). The CDR3 runs to 15 residues. V lost 1 base to trimming and J lost 4 bases, with 12 bases between them. This chain's CDR3 is CASSLKGFRNQPQHF. The CDR3 nucleotides read TGTGCCAGCAGCTTGAAAGGCTTTAGGAATCAGCCCCAGCATTTT.

The chain combines TRBV20-1 with TRBJ2-5; no clear D. The length of the CDR3 is 13 residues. Trimming removed 1 base from V and 6 bases from J, with 12 bases in between. Germline V gene lookup returns CDR1 DFQATT and CDR2 SNEGSKA (reference sequence). CDR3: CSARGESRQTQYF. The CDR3 DNA reads as TGCAGTGCTAGAGGAGAGTCGCGGCAGACCCAGTACTTC.

V and J are TRBV5-6 and TRBJ2-1; the D gene is possibly TRBD1 (6 bases). Germline assignment: CDR1 SGHDT and CDR2 YYEEEE. V shed 0 bases and J shed 9 bases, with 13 bases lying between them. The CDR3 sequence is 14 residues long. The CDR3 spells CASSLAPGAVEQFF. CDR3 DNA sequence: TGTGCCAGCAGCTTGGCCCCAGGGGCGGTTGAGCAGTTCTTC.

This clonotype was seen only a few times. The chain couples TRBV6-1 to TRBJ1-2; the match to TRBD1 covers 10 bases. V was clipped by 2 bases and J by 7 bases; unmatched bases: 10. Germline CDR1 and CDR2: MNHNS and SASEGT. The CDR3 runs 16 residues. CDR3 sequence (DNA): TGTGCCAGCAGTGAATTAACGGGACAGGGGACTTTTGGCTACACCTTC. It codes for CASSELTGQGTFGYTF.

A few counts support this clonotype. V is TRBV6-1 and J is TRBJ1-2, with D unresolved. The CDR3 spans 15 residues. Per the germline V gene, CDR1 is MNHNS and CDR2 is SASEGT. The V end lost 4 bases, the J end lost 2 bases, and 14 bases lay between the germline ends. In nucleotides, the CDR3 is TGTGCCAGCAGTGGAGGGTTTTCCGGGAACTATGGCTACACCTTC. Translating it yields CASSGGFSGNYGYTF.

The chain combines TRBV7-2 with TRBJ2-5; no firm D call. This CDR3 has 15 amino acids. Trimming left V 5 bases short and J 5 bases short, with 18 bases between. Germline CDR1 SGHTA, CDR2 FQGNSA. This chain's CDR3 is CASSKLDRLGETQYF. As DNA, the CDR3 is TGTGCCAGCAGCAAGTTAGACCGCTTGGGGGAGACCCAGTACTTC.

On this clonotype: A read error may be the cause here, since a much bigger clone is one base away. The chain couples TRBV7-2 to TRBJ2-5; D tentatively fits TRBD1 or TRBD2 (5 bases each). The V gene's germline CDR1 is SGHTA and CDR2 FQGNSA. The CDR3 extends over 14 amino acids. CDR3 in amino acids: CVSSLDGAWETQYF. CDR3 bases: TGTGTCAGCAGCTTAGACGGGGCTTGGGAGACCCAGTACTTC. The variable domain in full, completed from reference TRBV7-2 and TRBJ2-5, reads GAGVSQSPSNKVTEKGKDVELRCDPISGHTALYWYRQSLGQGLEFLIYFQGNSAPDKSGLPSDRFSAERTGGSVSTLTIQRTQQEDSAVYLCVSSLDGAWETQYFGPGTRLLVL.

The chain couples TRBV5-5 to TRBJ1-4; D remains unclear. CDR3 length: 15 residues. Trimming removed 3 bases at V and 5 bases at J, with 14 bases between. Germline CDR1 and CDR2: SGHKS and YYEKEE (reference sequence). The CDR3 coding sequence is TGTGCCAGCAGCTGGACTCGAGCTGGCAATGAAAAACTGTTTTTT. This codes for CASSWTRAGNEKLFF. Variable domain in full (rest from reference TRBV5-5 and TRBJ1-4): DAGVTQSPTHLIKTRGQQVTLRCSPISGHKSVSWYQQVLGQGPQFIFQYYEKEERGRGNFPDRFSARQFPNYSSELNVNALLLGDSALYLCASSWTRAGNEKLFFGSGTQLSVL.

This chain joins TRBV12-5 and TRBJ2-2, with D perhaps assigned TRBD1 or TRBD2 (5 bases each). The V gene lost 0 bases and the J gene lost 4 bases, with 15 bases spanning the gap. The CDR3 runs 17 residues. CDR1 is LGHNT and CDR2 is FRNRAP in the germline V gene. CDR3 sequence: CASGLVLGDGGTGELFF. CDR3 in DNA: TGTGCTAGTGGTTTGGTACTAGGGGACGGCGGCACCGGGGAGCTGTTTTTT.